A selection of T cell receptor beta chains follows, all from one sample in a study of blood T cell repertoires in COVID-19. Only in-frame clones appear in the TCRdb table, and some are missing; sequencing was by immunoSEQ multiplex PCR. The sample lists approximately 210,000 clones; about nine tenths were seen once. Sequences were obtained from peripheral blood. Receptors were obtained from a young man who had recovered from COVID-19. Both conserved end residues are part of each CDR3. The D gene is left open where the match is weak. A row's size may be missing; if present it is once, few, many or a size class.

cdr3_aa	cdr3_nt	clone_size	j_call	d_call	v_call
CASSHGQGNSPLHF	TGCGCCAGCAGCCACGGACAGGGGAATTCACCCCTCCACTTT	-	TRBJ1-6	TRBD1	TRBV4-1
CASSLGLRQGSDTQYF	TGCGCCAGCAGCTTAGGGCTCCGACAGGGTTCAGATACGCAGTATTTT	-	TRBJ2-3	TRBD1	TRBV5-1
CASKGVLVTDPRGTEAFF	TGTGCCAGCAAAGGGGTCCTCGTGACCGACCCCAGGGGGACTGAAGCTTTCTTT	-	TRBJ1-1	TRBD1	TRBV2
CASSLVDSTDTQYF	TGTGCCAGCAGCTTAGTGGACTCTACAGATACGCAGTATTTT	-	TRBJ2-3	-	TRBV7-9
CASSESSRSPLHF	TGTGCCAGCAGTGAATCGTCCCGTTCACCCCTCCACTTT	-	TRBJ1-6	-	TRBV2
CAISDRGWYQETQYF	TGTGCCATCAGTGACAGGGGATGGTACCAAGAGACCCAGTACTTC	-	TRBJ2-5	-	TRBV10-3
CASSLGRDRNTIYF	TGCGCCAGCAGCTTGGGGCGGGACCGAAACACCATATATTTT	once	TRBJ1-3	-	TRBV5-1
CASSPRDGEAFF	TGTGCCAGTAGCCCCCGGGATGGTGAAGCTTTCTTT	-	TRBJ1-1	-	TRBV19
CASSQVPSGGLGAGELFF	TGCGCCAGCAGCCAAGTCCCTAGCGGGGGCCTGGGGGCTGGGGAGCTGTTTTTT	-	TRBJ2-2	TRBD2	TRBV4-1
CASSESGGTQYF	TGCGCCAGCAGTGAGTCTGGCGGGACCCAGTACTTC	-	TRBJ2-5	-	TRBV10-1
CASSGGHQETQYF	TGTGCCAGCAGTGGGGGCCACCAAGAGACCCAGTACTTC	-	TRBJ2-5	-	TRBV2
CASSEQGREYF	TGTGCCAGCAGTGAACAGGGCAGAGAGTACTTC	-	TRBJ2-7	-	TRBV6-1
CASSFTVEDTQYF	TGTGCCAGCAGTTTCACGGTTGAAGATACGCAGTATTTT	-	TRBJ2-3	-	TRBV12-3/TRBV12-4
CASSSPGTSYNEQFF	TGTGCCAGCAGCTCACCTGGGACTTCATACAATGAGCAGTTCTTC	-	TRBJ2-1	-	TRBV28
CASSLVRAEQYF	TGTGCCAGCAGCTTGGTCAGGGCCGAGCAGTACTTC	-	TRBJ2-7	-	TRBV11-1
CASNIAGGLDKRLYEQYF	TGTGCCAGCAACATAGCGGGGGGGCTAGATAAGCGCTTGTACGAGCAGTACTTC	-	TRBJ2-7	TRBD2	TRBV28
CASISSGTNTGELFF	TGTGCCAGCATTAGCTCCGGGACAAACACCGGGGAGCTGTTTTTT	-	TRBJ2-2	-	TRBV6-5
CASSFGLAGGETQYF	TGTGCCAGCAGCTTCGGACTAGCGGGGGGAGAGACCCAGTACTTC	-	TRBJ2-5	TRBD2	TRBV9
CASRQIPEAFF	TGTGCCAGCAGACAGATACCTGAAGCTTTCTTT	-	TRBJ1-1	-	TRBV9
CASSQEAGLLAYEQYF	TGCGCCAGCAGCCAAGAAGCAGGCCTACTAGCCTACGAGCAGTACTTC	-	TRBJ2-7	-	TRBV4-3
CASSWGESYEQYF	TGTGCCAGTAGCTGGGGGGAAAGCTACGAGCAGTACTTC	-	TRBJ2-7	-	TRBV19
CASSWVRGEFTEAFF	TGTGCCAGCAGCTGGGTCAGGGGAGAATTCACTGAAGCTTTCTTT	-	TRBJ1-1	-	TRBV3-1/TRBV3-2
CASSHTGDTQYF	TGTGCCAGCAGTCATACAGGGGATACGCAGTATTTT	-	TRBJ2-3	-	TRBV7-6
CASSRDRGLTGNTIYF	TGTGCCAGCAGCCGCGACAGGGGCCTCACGGGGAACACCATATATTTT	-	TRBJ1-3	TRBD1	TRBV7-2
CASLDRSSYNSPLHF	TGTGCCAGCCTAGACAGGAGCTCCTATAATTCACCCCTCCACTTT	-	TRBJ1-6	-	TRBV2
CASSYLSSGQETQYF	TGTGCCAGCAGTTACCTATCTAGCGGGCAAGAGACCCAGTACTTC	-	TRBJ2-5	TRBD2	TRBV6-5
CASSSIGPNSPLHF	TGTGCCAGTAGTTCGATCGGTCCCAATTCACCCCTCCACTTT	-	TRBJ1-6	-	TRBV19
CASSWKTGYIAKNIQYF	TGTGCCAGCAGCTGGAAAACAGGGTATATTGCCAAAAACATTCAGTACTTC	-	TRBJ2-4	-	TRBV5-6
CASRGGTGQSNSEAFF	TGTGCCAGCAGAGGAGGGACAGGACAATCCAACTCCGAAGCTTTCTTT	-	TRBJ1-1	TRBD1	TRBV27
CASSHGLDQPQHF	TGTGCCAGCAGCCACGGACTTGATCAGCCCCAGCATTTT	-	TRBJ1-5	-	TRBV16
CASRSTGVGETQYF	TGTGCCAGCAGGTCGACAGGGGTGGGGGAGACCCAGTACTTC	-	TRBJ2-5	TRBD1	TRBV7-9
CASMDRGRQETQYF	TGTGCCAGCATGGACAGGGGGCGCCAAGAGACCCAGTACTTC	-	TRBJ2-5	TRBD1	TRBV6-5
CASSEDSSTEQYF	TGCGCCAGCAGCGAGGACAGCTCAACCGAGCAGTACTTC	-	TRBJ2-7	-	TRBV5-1
CASSTTGVNTEAFF	TGTGCCAGCAGCACGACAGGGGTGAACACTGAAGCTTTCTTT	-	TRBJ1-1	TRBD1	TRBV11-2
CASLQGFNNQPQHF	TGTGCCAGTCTGCAGGGGTTCAACAATCAGCCCCAGCATTTT	few	TRBJ1-5	-	TRBV19
CATSDPGQGQYF	TGTGCCACCAGTGATCCAGGACAGGGCCAATACTTC	-	TRBJ2-7	TRBD1	TRBV24-1
CATSDAGQGGTQYF	TGTGCCACCAGTGATGCGGGCCAAGGAGGGACCCAGTACTTC	-	TRBJ2-5	-	TRBV24-1
CASSRGYEQYF	TGTGCCAGCAGCCGAGGGTACGAGCAGTACTTC	-	TRBJ2-7	-	TRBV7-9
CASSEAPQAPNYGYTF	TGTGCCAGCAGTGAAGCCCCACAGGCCCCTAACTATGGCTACACCTTC	-	TRBJ1-2	-	TRBV6-1
CASSPLLEVSQYF	TGTGCCAGCAGCCCACTATTGGAGGTTTCGCAGTATTTT	-	TRBJ2-3	-	TRBV14
CASKGQGYEQYF	TGTGCCAGCAAGGGACAGGGCTACGAGCAGTACTTC	-	TRBJ2-7	TRBD1	TRBV6-6
CASSSRDRGKTQYF	TGTGCCAGCAGCTCCCGGGACAGGGGGAAGACCCAGTACTTC	-	TRBJ2-5	TRBD1	TRBV6-6
CASSQEGGAGVGTGELFF	TGCGCCAGCAGCCAAGAAGGGGGTGCCGGGGTCGGCACCGGGGAGCTGTTTTTT	-	TRBJ2-2	-	TRBV4-1
CATSRVTGMNTEAFF	TGTGCCACCAGCAGAGTGACCGGGATGAACACTGAAGCTTTCTTT	-	TRBJ1-1	-	TRBV15
CASSLLVGGGAYNEQFF	TGTGCCAGCAGCCTCCTAGTGGGCGGGGGGGCCTACAATGAGCAGTTCTTC	-	TRBJ2-1	TRBD2	TRBV14
CASSSTSGGYNEQFF	TGTGCCAGCAGCTCAACTAGCGGGGGATACAATGAGCAGTTCTTC	-	TRBJ2-1	TRBD2	TRBV7-2
CASTEGDLKYF	TGTGCCAGCACCGAGGGGGACCTAAAGTACTTC	-	TRBJ2-5	-	TRBV6-5
CASSKTGESYGYTF	TGTGCCAGCAGCAAGACAGGGGAGTCATATGGCTACACCTTC	-	TRBJ1-2	TRBD1	TRBV7-2
CASSYSNRHGLYSNQPQHF	TGTGCCAGCAGTTACAGTAACCGGCACGGACTTTATAGCAATCAGCCCCAGCATTTT	-	TRBJ1-5	-	TRBV6-2/TRBV6-3
CASSLISEETQYF	TGCGCCAGCAGCTTGATCAGTGAAGAGACCCAGTACTTC	-	TRBJ2-5	-	TRBV5-1
CASSEQSGVREQFF	TGTGCCAGCAGTGAGCAAAGCGGAGTTCGTGAGCAGTTCTTC	-	TRBJ2-1	-	TRBV6-4